This T cell receptor beta chain was documented in a study of blood T cell repertoires in COVID-19 (dated by TCRdb to 2020 to 2022). Regarding the study in general: Collaborator samples came from the United States, Italy and Spain and covered acute and convalescent phases of COVID-19. The prospective study material was composed of cDNA or gDNA derived from T cells, B-cell-depleted T cells, or PBMCs. Deeply sampled blood TCRbeta repertoires from subjects exposed to, actively infected with, or recovered from COVID-19 were included in the dataset. The repertoires were released in a freely available public database meant as a resource for research on the immune response to SARS-CoV-2. The samples were drawn from the first 160 participants of the ongoing ImmuneRACE study and from about 1,200 subjects provided by 6 global collaborators. Sample metadata almost always included a de-identified subject ID, COVID-19 status, age in years and sex. HLA class I and class II types, where available, came from metadata supplied by the sample provider rather than from assay-based typing. Results the study describes overall, beyond this receptor: The quantity of clinical and demographic metadata differed by source and by participant and was supplied without curation.

The immunoSEQ Assay, a bias-controlled multiplex PCR, was used to amplify TCRbeta CDR3 regions from genomic DNA. On the authors' methods: The number of nucleated cells in each sample was estimated by amplification of reference gene primers within the assay. Sequence reads were collapsed and filtered to measure the absolute abundance of every unique TCRbeta CDR3 rearrangement. For each sample, productive Simpson clonality was calculated as the square root of Simpson's diversity index across productive rearrangements. Entries here come from immuneACCESS through TCRdb and include only in-frame sequences with V and J called. Some clones fail to appear in such tables; in the studies checked, an unresolved V gene covers under half of the shortfall, and the cause of the remainder is unknown. V and J calls and clone size are those listed in that table; D and trimming were worked out from the DNA. A total of some 350,000 clones appear in this sample, approximately 88% of them only once. The ten largest clones add up to 5% of the sample.

This clone showed up just once. The antigen it recognizes is unknown. Base qualities are not recorded, but no much larger clone differs from it by a single base. The CDR3 numbers 16 residues from cysteine through phenylalanine. Only the CDR3 region is kept as DNA, spanning 48 bases read in frame from base 1. Trimming accounts for 1 base at V and 0 bases at J, while the number of junction bases matched to no gene is 5. Via the germline V gene, CDR1 is SGHRS and CDR2 YFSETQ. Participants in the prospective study were enrolled through a virtual design, were aged about 18 to 90 years, and lived in roughly 26 United States geographic areas. In the prospective study, cohorts were assigned on the basis of participant-reported clinical history obtained from a screening survey and a study questionnaire. ImmuneRACE Cohort 3 recovered participants were defined by two consecutive negative NP/OP PCR tests, healthcare professional clearance, or symptom resolution. In the prospective study, whole blood, serum and a nasopharyngeal or oropharyngeal swab were collected from each participant by mobile phlebotomists. Additional blood draws and questionnaires over an approximately 2-month period could optionally be provided by prospective study participants. Before DNA extraction, prospective study blood samples were shipped either frozen or at room temperature.

In this chain, TRBV5-1 is recombined with TRBJ2-7; 9 middle bases align to TRBD2. The specimen was PBMCs or T cells enriched from blood (not recorded which). This sequence originates from a man in his thirties or forties who had recovered from COVID-19. The encoded CDR3 is CASSLWAGGPSYEQYF. The base sequence is TGCGCCAGCAGCTTGTGGGCGGGGGGGCCCTCCTACGAGCAGTACTTC.